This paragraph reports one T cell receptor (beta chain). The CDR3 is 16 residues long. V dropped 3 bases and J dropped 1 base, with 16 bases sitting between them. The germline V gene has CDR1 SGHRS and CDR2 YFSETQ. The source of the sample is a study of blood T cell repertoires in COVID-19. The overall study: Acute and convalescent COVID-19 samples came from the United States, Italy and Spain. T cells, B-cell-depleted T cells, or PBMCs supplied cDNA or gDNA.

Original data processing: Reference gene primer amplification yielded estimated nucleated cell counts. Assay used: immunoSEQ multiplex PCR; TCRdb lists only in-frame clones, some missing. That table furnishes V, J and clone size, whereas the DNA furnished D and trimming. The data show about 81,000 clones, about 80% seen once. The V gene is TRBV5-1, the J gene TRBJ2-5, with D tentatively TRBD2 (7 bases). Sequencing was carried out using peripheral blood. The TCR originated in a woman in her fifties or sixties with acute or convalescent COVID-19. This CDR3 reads CASSSRGGGPQETQYF. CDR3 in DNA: TGCGCCAGCAGCTCCCGGGGCGGGGGCCCCCAAGAGACCCAGTACTTC. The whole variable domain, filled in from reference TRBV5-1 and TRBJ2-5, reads KAGVTQTPRYLIKTRGQQVTLSCSPISGHRSVSWYQQTPGQGLQFLFEYFSETQRNKGNFPGRFSGRQFSNSRSEMNVSTLELGDSALYLCASSSRGGGPQETQYFGPGTRLLVL.